The 17 T cell receptor beta chains presented below share a single source sample, sequenced in a study of blood T cell dynamics during melanoma immunotherapy. Assay used: immunoSEQ multiplex PCR; TCRdb lists only in-frame clones, some missing. Among 15,000 to 20,000 clones listed, roughly four fifths were seen once. Indicated time point: pre-treatment baseline. The sequencing used blood, collected from a patient treated with checkpoint blockade. The receptor source for this set is a human donor with melanoma.

This clone appeared once. At one of its ends the junction is not consistent with the germline gene, which may arise from a read error. This rearrangement joins TRBV7-7 to TRBJ2-2; 7 nucleotides line up with TRBD1. Germline V gene lookup returns CDR1 SSHAT and CDR2 FNYEAQ (reference sequence). CDR3 length: 16 residues. The CDR3 DNA sequence: TGTGCTAGCAGCACTAGACAGGGCTCGAACACCGGGGAGCTGTTTTTT. The encoded protein is CASSTRQGSNTGELFF.

J is TRBJ2-3 and V is TRBV7-9, with D perhaps TRBD2 (5 bases). Per the germline V gene, CDR1 is SEHNR and CDR2 is FQNEAQ (reference sequence). The CDR3 totals 14 residues. V was pared by 6 bases and J by 2 bases, with 12 bases between. CDR3 residues: CASRSGPLTDTQYF. CDR3 nucleotide sequence: TGTGCCAGCAGAAGCGGACCCCTCACAGATACGCAGTATTTT. The whole variable domain, remainder taken from reference TRBV7-9 and TRBJ2-3, is DTGVSQNPRHKITKRGQNVTFRCDPISEHNRLYWYRQTLGQGPEFLTYFQNEAQLEKSRLLSDRFSAERPKGSFSTLEIQRTEQGDSAMYLCASRSGPLTDTQYFGPGTRLTVL.

The chain joins TRBV28 to TRBJ2-2; D not certain. Trimming took 4 bases from V and 1 from J, leaving 4 bases between them. The CDR3 has 13 amino acids. CDR1 is MDHEN and CDR2 is SYDVKM in the germline V gene. As DNA, the CDR3 is TGTGCCAGCAGTTCCGGGAACACCGGGGAGCTGTTTTTT. Translating it yields CASSSGNTGELFF.

On this clone: Since the CDR3 does not end with the conserved phenylalanine or tryptophan, this likely comes from a read error. The DNA is omitted, as the CDR3 cannot be located on it reliably, and the CDR3 follows TCRdb's listing. V gene TRBV21-1 combines with J gene TRBJ2-4. TRBV21-1 is described as a pseudogene. Both ends counted, the CDR3 spans 12 residues. CDR3 in amino acids: CASSRVGKAPSG.

This rearrangement joins TRBV5-1 to TRBJ2-1, with a possible D match to TRBD2 (6 bases). Looked up from germline, CDR1 is SGHRS and CDR2 is YFSETQ. V was clipped by 0 bases and J by 2 bases, with 12 bases between them. This CDR3 spans 16 amino acids. The CDR3 reads CASSLGPAGTYNEQFF. DNA of the CDR3: TGCGCCAGCAGCTTGGGTCCCGCGGGAACCTACAATGAGCAGTTCTTC.

The chain recombines TRBV15 with TRBJ2-7; D is ambiguous. The CDR3 totals 14 residues. The germline V gene encodes CDR1 LNHNV and CDR2 YYDKDF (reference sequence). Trimming removed 0 bases from V and 0 bases from J, with 6 bases in between. The CDR3 sequence: CATSREATSYEQYF. The CDR3 coding sequence is TGTGCCACCAGCAGAGAGGCGACCTCCTACGAGCAGTACTTC. The whole variable domain, filled in from reference TRBV15 and TRBJ2-7, reads DAMVIQNPRYQVTQFGKPVTLSCSQTLNHNVMYWYQQKSSQAPKLLFHYYDKDFNNEADTPDNFQSRRPNTSFCFLDIRSPGLGDTAMYLCATSREATSYEQYFGPGTRLTVT.

The genes are TRBV7-8 and TRBJ2-1; no firm D call. The germline V gene has CDR1 SGHVS and CDR2 FQNEAQ. V was cut by 4 bases and J by 0 bases, with 19 bases left in between. The length of the CDR3 is 18 residues. DNA of the CDR3: TGTGCCAGCAGCTACCTAGACGGCGGCCTGAGCTCCTACAATGAGCAGTTCTTC. This sequence encodes CASSYLDGGLSSYNEQFF. The full variable domain, with the rest looked up from reference TRBV7-8 and TRBJ2-1, is GAGVSQSPRYKVAKRGQDVALRCDPISGHVSLFWYQQALGQGPEFLTYFQNEAQLDKSGLPSDRFFAERPEGSVSTLKIQRTQQEDSAVYLCASSYLDGGLSSYNEQFFGPGTRLTVL.

J is TRBJ2-1 and V is TRBV19; 11 bases fit TRBD2. Trimming at V came to 7 bases and at J to 9 bases, leaving 14 bases not matched to a gene. Germline V gene lookup returns CDR1 LNHDA and CDR2 SQIVND (reference sequence). CDR3 length: 16 amino acids. The CDR3 is CASTSGASSGRREQFF. The CDR3 DNA is TGTGCCAGTACTTCCGGGGCGTCTAGCGGGAGGCGTGAGCAGTTCTTC. The whole variable domain, remainder taken from reference TRBV19 and TRBJ2-1, is DGGITQSPKYLFRKEGQNVTLSCEQNLNHDAMYWYRQDPGQGLRLIYYSQIVNDFQKGDIAEGYSVSREKKESFPLTVTSAQKNPTAFYLCASTSGASSGRREQFFGPGTRLTVL.

J is TRBJ2-3 and V is TRBV6-5; D is possibly TRBD1 or TRBD2 (5 bases each). Germline CDR1 and CDR2: MNHEY and SVGAGI. The V end lost 6 bases, the J end lost 6 bases, and 19 bases lay between the germline ends. This CDR3 region has 15 residues. CDR3 protein: CASSASGTRADTQYF. The DNA of the CDR3 is TGTGCCAGCAGCGCCTCCGGGACCCGGGCTGATACGCAGTATTTT.

V is TRBV29-1 and J is TRBJ2-2; possibly TRBD1 for D (7 bases). CDR3 length: 16 residues. Trimming shortened V by 1 base and J by 1 base, and 13 bases separated the two germline ends. Looked up from germline, CDR1 is SQVTM and CDR2 is ANQGSEA. The CDR3 loop is CSVEGRGDLNTGELFF. CDR3 DNA: TGCAGCGTTGAAGGCAGGGGGGATTTGAACACCGGGGAGCTGTTTTTT.

The table lists this clone with a few counts. The rearrangement uses TRBV18 and TRBJ2-2; 10 bases match TRBD2. Germline CDR1 is KGHSH and CDR2 is LQKENI. The CDR3 has 18 residues. The junction had 6 bases not matched to a gene; V was cut back by 2 bases and J by 0 bases. CDR3 protein: CASSPGLAGAANTGELFF. Here the CDR3 DNA reads TGTGCCAGCTCACCAGGTCTAGCGGGAGCCGCGAACACCGGGGAGCTGTTTTTT.

The genes are TRBV7-2 and TRBJ1-6; D uncertain. The CDR3 consists of 15 residues. Germline V lookup: CDR1 SGHTA, CDR2 FQGNSA. Trimming pared 3 bases from V and 7 bases from J, leaving 13 bases between. The CDR3 DNA sequence: TGTGCCAGCAGCTTCGGGTCGCACCAGAATTCACCCCTCCACTTT. The encoded protein is CASSFGSHQNSPLHF.

The V and J genes are TRBV7-9 and TRBJ2-7; 9 bases match TRBD1. The CDR3 has 14 amino acids. V was pared by 5 bases and J by 8 bases, with 10 bases of the junction left unmatched. Germline-derived CDR1 and CDR2 are SEHNR and FQNEAQ (reference sequence). The chain's CDR3 is CASSRDRARTKQYF. The CDR3 DNA is TGTGCCAGCAGCAGGGACAGGGCCCGTACGAAGCAGTACTTC. The full variable domain, in which reference TRBV7-9 and TRBJ2-7 provide the parts outside the CDR3, is DTGVSQNPRHKITKRGQNVTFRCDPISEHNRLYWYRQTLGQGPEFLTYFQNEAQLEKSRLLSDRFSAERPKGSFSTLEIQRTEQGDSAMYLCASSRDRARTKQYFGPGTRLTVT.

The chain has TRBV7-2 and TRBJ2-3, with D perhaps TRBD1 (5 bases). The CDR3 sequence is 16 residues long. Germline loops: CDR1 SGHTA, CDR2 FQGNSA. Trimming took off 3 bases at V and 0 bases at J, with 13 bases between the two ends. Written as DNA, the CDR3 is TGTGCCAGCAGCTTCTCAGGGCCAGGGAGCACAGATACGCAGTATTTT. Translated, it gives CASSFSGPGSTDTQYF. Drawing the rest from reference TRBV7-2 and TRBJ2-3, the complete variable domain is GAGVSQSPSNKVTEKGKDVELRCDPISGHTALYWYRQSLGQGLEFLIYFQGNSAPDKSGLPSDRFSAERTGGSVSTLTIQRTQQEDSAVYLCASSFSGPGSTDTQYFGPGTRLTVL.

The V call is TRBV27, the J call TRBJ2-7; 12 bases are a match to TRBD1. The CDR3 covers 16 residues. Germline CDR1 and CDR2: MNHEY and SMNVEV (reference sequence). The ends lost 4 bases at V and 2 bases at J; junction bases unmatched: 6. CDR3 sequence: CASSSTGQGATYEQYF. The CDR3 DNA reads as TGTGCCAGCAGTTCCACGGGACAGGGGGCGACCTACGAGCAGTACTTC.

This rearrangement joins TRBV28 to TRBJ2-7; D may match TRBD1 or TRBD2 (5 bases each). The CDR3 is made up of 15 amino acids. Per germline, CDR1 MDHEN and CDR2 SYDVKM. Trimming took 6 bases from V and 2 from J, leaving 17 bases between them. The CDR3 loop is CASRPPGTGTYEQYF. DNA of the CDR3: TGTGCCAGCAGGCCGCCGGGGACGGGAACCTACGAGCAGTACTTC.

This chain connects TRBV4-2 to TRBJ2-2, with 9 positions matching TRBD2. V lost 0 bases, J lost 0 bases, and 8 bases stayed unmatched. Germline values: CDR1 LGHNA, CDR2 YNFKEQ. This CDR3 has 19 residues. The CDR3 DNA reads as TGTGCCAGCAGCCAAGAGATAATTAGCGGGAGTACGAACACCGGGGAGCTGTTTTTT. Protein sequence: CASSQEIISGSTNTGELFF.